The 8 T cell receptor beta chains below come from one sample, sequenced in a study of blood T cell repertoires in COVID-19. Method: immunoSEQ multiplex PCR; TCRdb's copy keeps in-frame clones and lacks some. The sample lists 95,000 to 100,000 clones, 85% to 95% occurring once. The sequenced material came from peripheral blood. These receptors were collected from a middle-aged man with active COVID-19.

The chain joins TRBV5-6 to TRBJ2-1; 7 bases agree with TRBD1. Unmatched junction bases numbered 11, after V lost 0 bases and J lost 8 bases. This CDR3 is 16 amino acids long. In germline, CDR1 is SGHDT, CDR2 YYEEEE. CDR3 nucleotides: TGTGCCAGCAGCTTGGTCCTTTCGACAGGGAGCGATGAGCAGTTCTTC. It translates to CASSLVLSTGSDEQFF.

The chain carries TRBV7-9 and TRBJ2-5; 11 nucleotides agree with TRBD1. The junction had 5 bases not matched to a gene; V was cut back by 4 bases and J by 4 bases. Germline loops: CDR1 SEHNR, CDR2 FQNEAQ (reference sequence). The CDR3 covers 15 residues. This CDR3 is CASSWGQGEGETQYF. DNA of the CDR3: TGTGCCAGCAGCTGGGGACAGGGGGAAGGAGAGACCCAGTACTTC.

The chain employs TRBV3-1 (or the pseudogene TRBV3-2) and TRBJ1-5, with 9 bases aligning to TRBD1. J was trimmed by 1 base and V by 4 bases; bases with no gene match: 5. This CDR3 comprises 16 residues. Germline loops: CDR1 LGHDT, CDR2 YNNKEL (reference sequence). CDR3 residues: CASSPTGGLSNQPQHF. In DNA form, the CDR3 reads TGTGCCAGCAGCCCCACAGGGGGCCTCAGCAATCAGCCCCAGCATTTT.

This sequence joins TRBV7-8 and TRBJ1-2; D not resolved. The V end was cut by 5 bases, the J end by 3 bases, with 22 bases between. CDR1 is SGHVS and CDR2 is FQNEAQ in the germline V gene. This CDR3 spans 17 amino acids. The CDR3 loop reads CASSRGRGGQLDYGYTF. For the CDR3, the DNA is TGTGCCAGCAGCCGAGGCCGGGGTGGGCAGTTGGACTATGGCTACACCTTC.

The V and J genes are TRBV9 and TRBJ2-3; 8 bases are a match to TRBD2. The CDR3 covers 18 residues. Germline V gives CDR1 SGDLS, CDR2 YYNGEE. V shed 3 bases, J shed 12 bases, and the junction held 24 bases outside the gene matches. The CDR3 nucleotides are TGTGCCAGCAGCGGACCAAGCACTAGCGGATATAAGAACAAGTCACAGTATTTT. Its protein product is CASSGPSTSGYKNKSQYF.

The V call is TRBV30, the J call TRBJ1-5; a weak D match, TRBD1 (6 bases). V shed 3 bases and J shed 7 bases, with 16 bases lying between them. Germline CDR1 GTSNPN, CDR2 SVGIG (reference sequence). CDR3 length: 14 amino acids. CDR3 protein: CAWRERGGDQPQHF. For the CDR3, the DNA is TGTGCCTGGAGGGAAAGGGGGGGGGACCAGCCCCAGCATTTT. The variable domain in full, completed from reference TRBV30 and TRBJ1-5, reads SQTIHQWPATLVQPVGSPLSLECTVEGTSNPNLYWYRQAAGRGLQLLFYSVGIGQISSEVPQNLSASRPQDRQFILSSKKLLLSDSGFYLCAWRERGGDQPQHFGDGTRLSIL.

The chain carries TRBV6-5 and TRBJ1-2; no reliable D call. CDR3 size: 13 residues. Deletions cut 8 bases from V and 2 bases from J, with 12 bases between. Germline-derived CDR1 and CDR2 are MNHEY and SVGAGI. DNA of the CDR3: TGTGCCAGCGGCCTCGGGTTAAACTATGGCTACACCTTC. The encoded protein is CASGLGLNYGYTF.

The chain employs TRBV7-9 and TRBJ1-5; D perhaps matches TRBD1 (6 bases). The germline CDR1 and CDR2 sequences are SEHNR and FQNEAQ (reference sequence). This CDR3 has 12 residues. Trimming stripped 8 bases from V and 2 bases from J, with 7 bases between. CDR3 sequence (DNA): TGTGCCAGCCGACAGGGCAATCAGCCCCAGCATTTT. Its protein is CASRQGNQPQHF. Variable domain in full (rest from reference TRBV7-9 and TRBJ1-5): DTGVSQNPRHKITKRGQNVTFRCDPISEHNRLYWYRQTLGQGPEFLTYFQNEAQLEKSRLLSDRFSAERPKGSFSTLEIQRTEQGDSAMYLCASRQGNQPQHFGDGTRLSIL.